The entry below gives a single T cell receptor beta chain sequence along with its context. This clonotype has at least ten counts. Its antigen remains undetermined. No quality values exist for individual bases; no much larger clone is one base distant. The data were taken from a study of T cells in Graves' hyperthyroidism and ophthalmopathy (dated by TCRdb to between 2019 and 2020). Regarding the research as a whole: Peripheral blood samples were taken at initial diagnosis, before any treatment was given. To identify distinguishing TCR V-J signatures, a discovery cohort of 90 to 100 patients was used, comprising 43 with Graves' ophthalmopathy and approximately 57 with stable Graves' hyperthyroidism. Whether ophthalmopathy could be predicted prospectively was tested in an independent validation cohort made up of approximately 19 hyperthyroidism patients plus 17 patients who later progressed to ophthalmopathy. For training and testing, the 100 patients in the discovery cohort were randomly divided in a 7:3 ratio. In addition, the study compared T-cell repertoires in thyroid tissue and in blood from roughly 6 Graves' hyperthyroidism patients. Following sampling, methimazole starting at 30 mg daily was given to hyperthyroidism patients, and high-dose intravenous methylprednisolone was given to ophthalmopathy patients. The paper reports TCR Vbeta CDR3 sequencing of 140 or so peripheral blood samples: around 41 ophthalmopathy, approximately 74 hyperthyroidism and approximately 17 progressor patients.

TCR beta CDR3 regions were amplified from RNA transcripts. The TCR CDR3 was subjected to a first round of RT-PCR using the HTBI primer set and the Qiagen OneStep RT-PCR kit. The libraries were constructed in a second round of multiplex PCR and then size-selected and purified. Paired-end sequencing of the libraries was performed with 100 bp reads on an Illumina HiSeq2000. The authors processed their data as follows. SOAPnuke was used to process the raw data, throwing out any read that contained adapters or uncalled bases, had a mean Phred below 15, or lacked an exact constant-primer or identifier match. COPE v1.2.5 was used to merge the high-quality paired reads, and each unique nucleotide sequence was defined as a clonotype. MiTCR v1.1 was used to align the clonotypes against IMGT TRBV, TRBD and TRBJ reference segments. Analysis was restricted to V-J combinations with a frequency above 0.0001, which covered roughly 99% of repertoires. A TCS score was defined as the ratio of F50 (clonal expansion) to E x V (chaos), with BLOSUM62-based TCRdist applied between CDR3 peptides within each V-J. Welch's t-statistics and random forest reduced roughly 530 V-J features to 13, which were used in a naive Bayes classifier (R e1071). The public reads were quality trimmed at Q25 with fastp and then assembled into clones with MiXCR by TCRdb, keeping productive beta chains. CDR3 protein sequences are deduplicated, and each keeps its most common genes and DNA. The V and J calls were determined by TCRdb, not by the authors. For this sample there are hundreds of thousands of distinct CDR3 sequences; 13% to 15% appear just once. The top ten clones comprise about a tenth of the sample.

The trim is 3 bases for V and 4 bases for J, with a gap of 6 bases between the germline ends. CDR1 and CDR2, per the germline V gene, are SGHTA and FQGNSA. The CDR3 covers 12 residues, taking in both the cysteine and the phenylalanine. The sequence is cut down to CDR3 DNA, 36 bases in frame from base 1. The paper as a whole reports these results and caveats: Blood samples also contained most of the expanded thyroid clonotypes (frequency above 0.001), which suggests that blood repertoires may reflect thyroid immune responses. Sample size was not statistically predetermined, and investigators were not blinded to group allocation. In cross-validation, a model built on a 13 V-J signature told ophthalmopathy apart from stable hyperthyroidism with under 90% sensitivity and about 81% specificity, and in testing the same model reached 80%/75%. In validation, the model predicted progression to ophthalmopathy with approximately 71% sensitivity and roughly 75% specificity, a median of around 6.6 months before onset.

A patient counted as having stable Graves' hyperthyroidism if no progression to ophthalmopathy occurred over 18 months of follow-up. Hyperthyroidism patients were newly diagnosed, had a disease duration of under 2 months, and were aged 18 to 65 years. The study excluded patients with uncontrolled infections, other autoimmune diseases, pregnancy or lactation. Diagnoses relied on clinical symptoms, serum thyroxine and TRAb, thyroid ultrasound and orbital computed tomography. PBMCs were separated from about 10 ml of fresh peripheral blood using Ficoll-Paque density gradient centrifugation. Total RNA was extracted with Trizol reagent, and quality was checked on an Agilent 2100 Bioanalyzer.

This receptor chain uses TRBV7-2 and TRBJ1-1; the D gene identity is not certain. Sample: blood. The TCR originated in a woman between 18 and 30 years old with Graves' hyperthyroidism. In nucleotide form, the sequence is TGTGCCAGCAGCTTGTATGGCACTGAAGCTTTCTTT. The translation is CASSLYGTEAFF.